The entry below gives a single T cell receptor (beta chain) sequence along with its context. Its antigen is unknown. An end of the junction does not agree with germline; a read error may underlie this. These data are taken from a study of tumor and adjacent non-tumor tissue in lung cancer. At the level of the study: Aged about 30 to 76 years, patients included 10 men and a few women with stage I to III disease. Overall study findings and caveats: Top 100 clones took a larger repertoire share in normal lung. Significantly higher TCR diversity was found in tumor than normal lung.

RNA was extracted from bulk tissue without any cell sorting. Three rounds of nested PCR, following a modified ARM-PCR protocol, produced the TCRbeta library. Each CDR3 protein is one row after TCRdb ran MiXCR on the multiplex PCR reads. Among roughly 81,000 distinct CDR3 sequences listed, roughly 70% were seen once. This CDR3 has 14 amino acids. Germline V CDR1 and CDR2: MNHEY, SVGAGI. The chain is built from TRBV6-5 and TRBJ1-2; D call uncertain. This TCR was sampled from a woman aged 70 to 79 with non-small cell lung cancer. Sequencing was carried out using lung tumor tissue. The DNA of the CDR3 is TGTGTCAGCAAGCGCCTGGTACGGGGCTATGGCTACACCTTC. It specifies CVSKRLVRGYGYTF.